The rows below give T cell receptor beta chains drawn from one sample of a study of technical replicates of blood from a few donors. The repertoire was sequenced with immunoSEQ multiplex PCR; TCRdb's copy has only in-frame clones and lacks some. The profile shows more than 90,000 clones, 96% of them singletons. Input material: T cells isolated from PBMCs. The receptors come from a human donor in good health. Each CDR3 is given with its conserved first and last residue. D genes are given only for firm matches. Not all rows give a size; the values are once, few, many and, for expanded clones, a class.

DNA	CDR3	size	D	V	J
TGCGCCAGCAGCTTGGGAGGGATCACTTACGAGCAGTACTTC	CASSLGGITYEQYF	once	NA	TRBV5-1	TRBJ2-7
TGTGCCAGCAGCTTAGTCTGGCAGGGGGCCGGCTATGGCTACACCTTC	CASSLVWQGAGYGYTF	once	TRBD1	TRBV7-2	TRBJ1-2
TGTGCCAGCAGTGGGGACAGGGGCACTGAAGCTTTCTTT	CASSGDRGTEAFF	NA	TRBD1	TRBV6-1	TRBJ1-1
TGCGCCAGCAGCTTGGGGGGCCTTGAGCAGTTCTTC	CASSLGGLEQFF	NA	NA	TRBV5-1	TRBJ2-1
TGTGCCAGCAGTTTATTGGCGGTTTACGAGCAGTACTTC	CASSLLAVYEQYF	NA	NA	TRBV28	TRBJ2-7
TGTGCCAGCAGCTCTGACGGGACAGGGTCCTACGAGCAGTACTTC	CASSSDGTGSYEQYF	NA	TRBD1	TRBV9	TRBJ2-7
TGTGCCAGCAGCTTGGGGGGGGATGGCTACACCTTC	CASSLGGDGYTF	NA	NA	TRBV5-6	TRBJ1-2
TGTGCCAGCAGTTTGGCTGATTGGGGCCAGCCCCAGCATTTT	CASSLADWGQPQHF	NA	NA	TRBV28	TRBJ1-5
TGTGCCAGCAGACGGACTAGCGCCTACGAGCAGTACTTC	CASRRTSAYEQYF	NA	TRBD2	TRBV11-2	TRBJ2-7
TGTGCCAGCAGTGAGTGGCAGGGTCTTTTCTTT	CASSEWQGLFF	NA	NA	TRBV2	TRBJ1-1
TGTGCCTGGAGTCGGGGGGCTGAAGCTTTCTTT	CAWSRGAEAFF	NA	NA	TRBV30	TRBJ1-1
TGCGCCAGCAGTGAGGGCGGGAGTTCTTACGAGCAGTACTTC	CASSEGGSSYEQYF	NA	TRBD2	TRBV10-1	TRBJ2-7
TGTGCCAGTAGTTTTACAGGGATCTATAGCAATCAGCCCCAGCATTTT	CASSFTGIYSNQPQHF	NA	NA	TRBV19	TRBJ1-5
TGTGCCAGCAGCGTAGATGAATTGGGTTGGGGCCGGGAGCTGTTTTTT	CASSVDELGWGRELFF	NA	NA	TRBV9	TRBJ2-2
TGCAGCGCGGACAGTTACAATGAGCAGTTCTTC	CSADSYNEQFF	NA	NA	TRBV29-1	TRBJ2-1
TGTGCCAGCAGTTTTAACTGGAACACTGAAGCTTTCTTT	CASSFNWNTEAFF	NA	NA	TRBV28	TRBJ1-1
TGTGCCAGCAGCCTTACAGGGCTCAGGCACGAGCAGTACTTC	CASSLTGLRHEQYF	NA	NA	TRBV7-8	TRBJ2-7
TGCGCCAGCAGCGTGACTAGCGGGAGGGCGGTCGAGACCCAGTACTTC	CASSVTSGRAVETQYF	NA	TRBD2	TRBV5-1	TRBJ2-5
TGTGCCAGCAGCTTAGAGGACAGTACCTACGAGCAGTACTTC	CASSLEDSTYEQYF	NA	NA	TRBV7-9	TRBJ2-7
TGTGCCAGCAGCTACGATACCCGGGTCATGAACACTGAAGCTTTCTTT	CASSYDTRVMNTEAFF	NA	NA	TRBV2	TRBJ1-1
TGTGCCAGTGGATTTCGGGACAGGAGACCGGATGAAAAACTGTTTTTT	CASGFRDRRPDEKLFF	NA	TRBD1	TRBV19	TRBJ1-4
TGTGCCATCAGTCCCGAACAGGGATACGAGCAGTACTTC	CAISPEQGYEQYF	NA	NA	TRBV10-3	TRBJ2-7
TGTGCCAGCAGCTTAGCTGGCAGCTACAATGAGCAGTTCTTC	CASSLAGSYNEQFF	NA	NA	TRBV7-2	TRBJ2-1
TGCGCCAGCAGCCAAGATCCTAATTGGGGCGGCACTGAAGCTTTCTTT	CASSQDPNWGGTEAFF	few	NA	TRBV4-1	TRBJ1-1
TGCGCCAGCAGACATTCAGGGACTAGCGGGAAGAATGAGCAGTTCTTC	CASRHSGTSGKNEQFF	NA	TRBD2	TRBV5-1	TRBJ2-1
TGTGCCAGTAGAAACAGGGAAGTCGGAAACACCATATATTTT	CASRNREVGNTIYF	once	NA	TRBV19	TRBJ1-3
TGCGCCAGCAGCCAAACCCCCTCGACAGGGGAGTCTGGAAACACCATATATTTT	CASSQTPSTGESGNTIYF	NA	TRBD1	TRBV4-3	TRBJ1-3
TGTGCCAGCAGCCCAATAGCGGGAGGGCCCTTGGTGAATGAGCAGTTCTTC	CASSPIAGGPLVNEQFF	NA	TRBD2	TRBV11-2	TRBJ2-1
TGCGCCAGCAGCCCAACCGGGGGGGAAGCAATACTGACCTACGAGCAGTACTTC	CASSPTGGEAILTYEQYF	NA	TRBD2	TRBV4-3	TRBJ2-7
TGTGCCAGCAGCCCCGGACTAGCAGGAGAGCAGTTCTTC	CASSPGLAGEQFF	NA	TRBD2	TRBV6-6	TRBJ2-1
TGTGCCAGTAGTATAGTTGTCCGGGACAGGGCGAACTACGAGCAGTACTTC	CASSIVVRDRANYEQYF	NA	TRBD1	TRBV19	TRBJ2-7
TGTGCCAGCTGGTGGTCGCCAACTCGCGGGGGGGCGCCCTACGAGCAGTACTTC	CASWWSPTRGGAPYEQYF	NA	TRBD2	TRBV27	TRBJ2-7
TGCGCCAGCAGCCAAGCCGCGGGGGCCTCTTACGAGCAGTACTTC	CASSQAAGASYEQYF	NA	NA	TRBV4-1	TRBJ2-7
TGTGCCAGTAGTATAACTACAGGTGGCTACACCTTC	CASSITTGGYTF	NA	NA	TRBV19	TRBJ1-2
TGCGCCAGCAGCGCAGGACAGGGCACAGATACGCAGTATTTT	CASSAGQGTDTQYF	NA	TRBD1	TRBV5-1	TRBJ2-3
TGTGCCAGCAGCTTAGGGGTTGGACAGGGAAACACCGGGGAGCTGTTTTTT	CASSLGVGQGNTGELFF	NA	TRBD1	TRBV11-3	TRBJ2-2
TGCGCCAGCAGCCCCCGACAGGGTGGGACCGGGGAGCTGTTTTTT	CASSPRQGGTGELFF	NA	TRBD1	TRBV4-1	TRBJ2-2
TGCGCCAGCAGCCAAGACAGGATAGTCCAAGAGACCCAGTACTTC	CASSQDRIVQETQYF	NA	NA	TRBV4-3	TRBJ2-5
TGTGCCAGTAAAAAAAGCGGGAGCTCCTACAATGAGCAGTTCTTC	CASKKSGSSYNEQFF	NA	TRBD2	TRBV11-3	TRBJ2-1
TGTGCCAGCAGCTTACTGACAGGGGGCCTTGATGGCTACACCTTC	CASSLLTGGLDGYTF	NA	TRBD1	TRBV11-3	TRBJ1-2
TGTGCCAGCAGTGACGAGGGGGACGCTGCCTACGAGCAGTACTTC	CASSDEGDAAYEQYF	once	NA	TRBV2	TRBJ2-7
TGTGCCAGCAGCTTCCCCCTCATACTAGCGGGAATCACAGATACGCAGTATTTT	CASSFPLILAGITDTQYF	NA	TRBD2	TRBV28	TRBJ2-3